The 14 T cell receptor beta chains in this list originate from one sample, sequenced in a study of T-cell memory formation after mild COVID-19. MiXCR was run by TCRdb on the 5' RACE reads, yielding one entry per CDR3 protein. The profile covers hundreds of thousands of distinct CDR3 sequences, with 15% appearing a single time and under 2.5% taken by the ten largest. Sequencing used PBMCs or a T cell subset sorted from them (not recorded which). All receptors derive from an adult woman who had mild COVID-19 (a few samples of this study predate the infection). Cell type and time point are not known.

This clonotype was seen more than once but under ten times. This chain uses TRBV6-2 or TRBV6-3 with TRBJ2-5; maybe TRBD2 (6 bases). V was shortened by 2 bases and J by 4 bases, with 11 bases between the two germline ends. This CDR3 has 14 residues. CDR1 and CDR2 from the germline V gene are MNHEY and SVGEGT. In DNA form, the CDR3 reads TGTGCCAGCAGTTACCAAGCGGGTAGAGAGACCCAGTACTTC. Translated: CASSYQAGRETQYF.

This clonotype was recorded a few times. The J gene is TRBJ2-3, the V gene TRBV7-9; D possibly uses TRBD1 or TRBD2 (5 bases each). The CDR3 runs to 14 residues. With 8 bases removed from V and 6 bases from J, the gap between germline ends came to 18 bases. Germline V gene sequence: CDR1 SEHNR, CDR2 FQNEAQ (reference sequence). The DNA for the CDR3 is TGTGCCAGCCGAGAAGGGACCCGGCGGGATACGCAGTATTTT. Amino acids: CASREGTRRDTQYF.

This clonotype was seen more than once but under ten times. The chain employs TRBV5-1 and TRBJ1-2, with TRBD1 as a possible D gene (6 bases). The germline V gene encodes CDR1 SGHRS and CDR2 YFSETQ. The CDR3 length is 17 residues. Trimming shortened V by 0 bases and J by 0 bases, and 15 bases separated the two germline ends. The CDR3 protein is CASSLGWTVSANYGYTF. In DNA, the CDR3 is TGCGCCAGCAGCTTGGGATGGACAGTGTCGGCTAACTATGGCTACACCTTC.

The CDR3 region is CASSLRRGALYNEQFF. CDR3 nucleotides: TGTGCCAGCAGCCTCCGCCGCGGGGCCCTCTACAATGAGCAGTTCTTC. V gene TRBV7-8 combines with J gene TRBJ2-1; TRBD2 is a possible D gene (6 bases). Trimming shortened V by 5 bases and J by 3 bases, and 17 bases separated the two germline ends. The CDR3 spans 16 residues. CDR1 and CDR2 from the germline V gene are SGHVS and FQNEAQ.

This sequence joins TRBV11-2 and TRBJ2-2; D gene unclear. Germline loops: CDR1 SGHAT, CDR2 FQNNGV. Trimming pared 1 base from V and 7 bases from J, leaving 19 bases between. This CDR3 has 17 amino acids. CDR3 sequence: CASSLGGGAYEYGELFF. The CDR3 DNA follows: TGTGCCAGCAGCTTAGGAGGTGGTGCGTACGAGTACGGGGAGCTGTTTTTT.

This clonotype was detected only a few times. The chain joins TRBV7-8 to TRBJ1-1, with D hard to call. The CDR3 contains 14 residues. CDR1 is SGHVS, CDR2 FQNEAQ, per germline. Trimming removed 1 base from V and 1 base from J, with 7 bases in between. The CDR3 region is CASSLGSPNTEAFF. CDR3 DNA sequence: TGTGCCAGCAGCTTAGGTTCCCCGAACACTGAAGCTTTCTTT.

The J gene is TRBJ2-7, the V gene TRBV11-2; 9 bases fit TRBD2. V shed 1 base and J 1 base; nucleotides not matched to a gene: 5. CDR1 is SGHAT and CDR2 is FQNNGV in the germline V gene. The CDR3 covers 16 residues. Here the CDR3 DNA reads TGTGCCAGCAGCTTAGGATCTAGCGGGGAATCCTACGAGCAGTACTTC. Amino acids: CASSLGSSGESYEQYF.

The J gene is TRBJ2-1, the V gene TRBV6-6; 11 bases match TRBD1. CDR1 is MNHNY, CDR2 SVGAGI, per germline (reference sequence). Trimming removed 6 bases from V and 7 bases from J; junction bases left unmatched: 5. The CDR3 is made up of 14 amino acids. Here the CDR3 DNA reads TGTGCCAGCAGGTCCGGGACAGGGGGGAATGAGCAGTTCTTC. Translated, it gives CASRSGTGGNEQFF.

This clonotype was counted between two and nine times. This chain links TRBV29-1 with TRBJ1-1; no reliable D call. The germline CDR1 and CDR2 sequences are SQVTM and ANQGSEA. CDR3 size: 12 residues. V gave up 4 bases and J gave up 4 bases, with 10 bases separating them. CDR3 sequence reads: CSVAGLLTEAFF. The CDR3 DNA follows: TGCAGCGTTGCCGGATTGCTCACTGAAGCTTTCTTT. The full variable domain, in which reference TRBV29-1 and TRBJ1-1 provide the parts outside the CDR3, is SAVISQKPSRDICQRGTSLTIQCQVDSQVTMMFWYRQQPGQSLTLIATANQGSEATYESGFVIDKFPISRPNLTFSTLTVSNMSPEDSSIYLCSVAGLLTEAFFGQGTRLTVV.

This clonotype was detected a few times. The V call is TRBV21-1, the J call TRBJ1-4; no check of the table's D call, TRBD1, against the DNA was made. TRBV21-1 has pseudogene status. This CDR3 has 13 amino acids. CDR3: CASSKWGNEKLFF. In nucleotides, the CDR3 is TGTGCCAGCAGCAAATGGGGGAATGAAAAACTGTTTTTT.

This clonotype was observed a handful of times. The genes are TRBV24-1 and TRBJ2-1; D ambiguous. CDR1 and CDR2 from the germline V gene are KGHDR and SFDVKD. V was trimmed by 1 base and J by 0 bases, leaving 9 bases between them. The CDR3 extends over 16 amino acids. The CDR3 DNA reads TGTGCCACCAGTGATTTTAGAGAAAGCTCCTACAATGAGCAGTTCTTC. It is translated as CATSDFRESSYNEQFF.

The CDR3 region has the DNA TGCGCCAGCATCAACTATGGCTACACCTTC. Its translation: CASINYGYTF. This chain joins TRBV23-1 and TRBJ1-2; D remains ambiguous. TRBV23-1 is assigned to the ORF class and has an uncertain function. The CDR3 has 10 amino acids. V was cut by 7 bases and J by 2 bases, with 2 bases left in between.

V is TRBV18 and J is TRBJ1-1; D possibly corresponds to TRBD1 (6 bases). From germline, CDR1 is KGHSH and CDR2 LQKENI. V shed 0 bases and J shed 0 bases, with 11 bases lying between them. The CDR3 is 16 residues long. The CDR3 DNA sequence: TGTGCCAGCTCACCACCGCAGGGGAGGATGAACACTGAAGCTTTCTTT. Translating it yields CASSPPQGRMNTEAFF.

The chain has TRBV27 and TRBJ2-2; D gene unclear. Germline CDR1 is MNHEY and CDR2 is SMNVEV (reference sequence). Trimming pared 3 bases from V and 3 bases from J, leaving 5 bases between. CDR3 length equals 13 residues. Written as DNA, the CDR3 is TGTGCCAGCAGTTTTACGTACACCGGGGAGCTGTTTTTT. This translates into CASSFTYTGELFF.